Listed below are T cell receptor beta chains from one sample, sequenced in a study of T-cell memory formation after mild COVID-19. MiXCR, run by TCRdb on the 5' RACE reads, gives a single entry per CDR3 protein. Of 300,000 to 400,000 distinct CDR3 sequences listed, 20% to 25% are singletons. The material sequenced was PBMCs or a T cell subset sorted from them (not recorded which). The receptors come from an adult woman who had mild COVID-19 (a few samples of this study predate the infection). Cell type and time point are not known. CDR3s include the opening cysteine and the closing phenylalanine or tryptophan. A D gene is named only where the DNA matches it firmly. Clone sizes are given selectively: once, few, many, or a class where the clone is expanded.

D | size | J | V | DNA | CDR3
. | . | TRBJ2-5 | TRBV5-1 | TGCGCCAGCAGCTTGGATAGAGGGACAGAGACCCAGTACTTC | CASSLDRGTETQYF
. | . | TRBJ1-1 | TRBV5-4 | TGTGCCAGCAGCTCCGGGCTCATACAGGCGGGCACTGAAGCTTTCTTT | CASSSGLIQAGTEAFF
. | . | TRBJ1-2 | TRBV5-5 | TGTGCCAGCAGCTTGGCCGCCACCTACGCAGCTAACTATGGCTACACCTTC | CASSLAATYAANYGYTF
. | many | TRBJ2-5 | TRBV7-9 | TGTGCCAGCAGCGGGGGCCAGGAGACCCAGTACTTC | CASSGGQETQYF
TRBD1 | . | TRBJ1-2 | TRBV4-2 | TGTGCCAGCAGCCAAGGACCGGACAGGGGGCAAGGCTACACCTTC | CASSQGPDRGQGYTF
. | few | TRBJ2-7 | TRBV5-1 | TGCGCCAGCAGTCCGGGGGACCAAGCCTACGAGCAGTACTTC | CASSPGDQAYEQYF
. | . | TRBJ2-7 | TRBV4-1 | TGCGCCAGCAGCGAAGGTGGGGGCCAGAGGGGCTACGAGCAGTACTTC | CASSEGGGQRGYEQYF
TRBD1 | many | TRBJ2-2 | TRBV12-3/TRBV12-4 | TGTGCCAGCAGTCCAGGGGGCGGCGGCACCGGGGAGCTGTTTTTT | CASSPGGGGTGELFF
TRBD1 | . | TRBJ1-5 | TRBV15 | TGTGCCACCAGCCACCGGGACAGGGTAACGGGGCCCCAGCATTTT | CATSHRDRVTGPQHF
TRBD1 | . | TRBJ1-4 | TRBV12-3/TRBV12-4 | TGTGCCAGCAGTTTCTGGGGATCACCGGGACAGGGTGGAGAAAAACTGTTTTTT | CASSFWGSPGQGGEKLFF
TRBD1 | . | TRBJ2-7 | TRBV12-3/TRBV12-4 | TGTGCCAGCAGTCTCGGGACAGCCTCTCACCGGGAGCAGTACTTC | CASSLGTASHREQYF
TRBD2 | few | TRBJ2-3 | TRBV7-6 | TGTGCCAGCAGCTTGCACCCCTCGGGGGGAGATACAGATACGCAGTATTTT | CASSLHPSGGDTDTQYF
. | few | TRBJ2-7 | TRBV21-1 | TGTGCCAGCAGCCTAACCAGACCCGAAACCCCGCCGCCCTACGAGCAGTACTTC | CASSLTRPETPPPYEQYF
TRBD1 | . | TRBJ2-2 | TRBV19 | TGTGCCAGTACCCACCCCTTGGGACAGGGTTTGGGGGAGCTGTTTTTT | CASTHPLGQGLGELFF
. | . | TRBJ1-1 | TRBV7-2 | TGTGCCAGCAGCTTAGGCTCGGGGAACACTGAAGCTTTCTTT | CASSLGSGNTEAFF
. | few | TRBJ2-3 | TRBV4-2 | TGTGCCAGCAGCCAGGCCGAAACAGATACGCAGTATTTT | CASSQAETDTQYF
. | . | TRBJ2-6 | TRBV5-1 | TGCGCCAGCTCTGAATTGGGGTCTGGGGCCAACGTCCTGACTTTC | CASSELGSGANVLTF
. | few | TRBJ2-1 | TRBV6-1 | TGTGCCTGCCGAGCGAACAATGAGCAGTTCTTC | CACRANNEQFF
. | . | TRBJ2-3 | TRBV9 | TGTGCCAGCAGCGTAGATCTCGGAGATACGCAGTATTTT | CASSVDLGDTQYF
. | few | TRBJ2-3 | TRBV5-1 | TGCGCCAGCAGCTTGTACGAAAAACCTCATACGCAGTATTTT | CASSLYEKPHTQYF
. | few | TRBJ2-5 | TRBV7-6 | TGTGCCAGCAGCCCTAGTTGGGGGCAGCAAGAGACCCAGTACTTC | CASSPSWGQQETQYF
. | few | TRBJ2-5 | TRBV7-8 | TGTGCCAGCAGGCGAAGGTGGACCCGAGGGGAGACCCAGTACTTC | CASRRRWTRGETQYF
. | . | TRBJ1-2 | TRBV7-2 | TGTGCCAGCAGCCCCGGGACGGACTACTATGGCTACACCTTC | CASSPGTDYYGYTF
. | many | TRBJ2-7 | TRBV5-1 | TGCGCCAGCAGCTTGGATAGCGAGCAGTACTTC | CASSLDSEQYF